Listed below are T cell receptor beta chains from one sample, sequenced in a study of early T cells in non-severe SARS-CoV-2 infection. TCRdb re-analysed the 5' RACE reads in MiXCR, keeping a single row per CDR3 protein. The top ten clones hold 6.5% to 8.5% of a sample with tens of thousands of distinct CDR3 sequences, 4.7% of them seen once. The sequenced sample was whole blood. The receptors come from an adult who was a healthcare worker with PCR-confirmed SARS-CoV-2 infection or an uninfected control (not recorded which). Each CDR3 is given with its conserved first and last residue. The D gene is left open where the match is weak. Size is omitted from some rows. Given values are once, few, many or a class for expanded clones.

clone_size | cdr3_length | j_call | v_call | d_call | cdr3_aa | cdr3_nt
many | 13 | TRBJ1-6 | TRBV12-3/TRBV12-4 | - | CASSPSWNSPLHF | TGTGCCAGCAGTCCTAGTTGGAATTCACCCCTCCACTTT
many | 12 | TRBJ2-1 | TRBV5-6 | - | CASSRGGNEQFF | TGTGCCAGCAGTAGAGGGGGGAATGAGCAGTTCTTC
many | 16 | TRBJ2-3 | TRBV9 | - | CASSVEGGGRTDTQYF | TGTGCCAGCAGCGTAGAAGGAGGGGGACGGACAGATACGCAGTATTTT
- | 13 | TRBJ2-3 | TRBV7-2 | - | CASSPRNTDTQYF | TGTGCCAGCAGCCCGCGCAACACAGATACGCAGTATTTT
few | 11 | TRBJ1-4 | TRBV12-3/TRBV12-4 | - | CASTDLEKLFF | TGTGCCAGCACGGACCTTGAAAAACTGTTTTTT
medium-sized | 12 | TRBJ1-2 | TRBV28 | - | CASSSLKLLYTF | TGTGCCAGCAGTTCCCTAAAGCTGCTCTACACCTTC
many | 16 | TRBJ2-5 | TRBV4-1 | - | CASSQNKGTRQETQYF | TGCGCCAGCAGCCAAAATAAGGGGACAAGACAAGAGACCCAGTACTTC
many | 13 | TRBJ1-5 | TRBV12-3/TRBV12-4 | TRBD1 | CASSGTGKQPQHF | TGTGCCAGCAGCGGGACAGGTAAACAGCCCCAGCATTTT
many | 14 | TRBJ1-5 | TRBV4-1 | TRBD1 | CASSHLGGDQPQHF | TGCGCCAGCAGCCATTTAGGGGGCGATCAGCCCCAGCATTTT
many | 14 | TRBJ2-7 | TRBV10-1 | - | CASSLGHSSYEQYF | TGCGCCAGCAGTCTCGGACATAGCTCCTACGAGCAGTACTTC
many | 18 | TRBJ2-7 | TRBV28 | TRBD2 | CASSLSGLAGASRNEQYF | TGTGCCAGCAGTCTCTCTGGACTAGCGGGGGCCTCTCGGAACGAGCAGTACTTC
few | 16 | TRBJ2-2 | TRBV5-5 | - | CASSLGGTVYTGELFF | TGTGCCAGCAGCTTAGGGGGAACGGTCTACACCGGGGAGCTGTTTTTT
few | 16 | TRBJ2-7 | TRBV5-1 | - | CASSLETGSPLYEQYF | TGCGCCAGCAGCTTGGAGACAGGTTCCCCCCTCTACGAGCAGTACTTC
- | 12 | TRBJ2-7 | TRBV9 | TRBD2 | CASGGGAYEQYF | TGTGCCAGCGGGGGAGGGGCATACGAGCAGTACTTC
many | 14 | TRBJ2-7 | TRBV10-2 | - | CASSDANLPYEQYF | TGCGCCAGCAGTGATGCTAACCTACCCTACGAGCAGTACTTC
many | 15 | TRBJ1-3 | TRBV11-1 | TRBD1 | CASSSTGGTGNTIYF | TGTGCCAGCAGCTCAACAGGGGGAACTGGAAACACCATATATTTT
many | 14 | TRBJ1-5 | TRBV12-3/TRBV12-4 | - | CASSQGRVRQPQHF | TGTGCCAGCAGTCAGGGTAGGGTCCGTCAGCCCCAGCATTTT
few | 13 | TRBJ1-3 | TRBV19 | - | CASSSRSGNTIYF | TGTGCCAGCAGCAGCCGCTCTGGAAACACCATATATTTT
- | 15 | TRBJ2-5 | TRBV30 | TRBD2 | CAWAGGRIRKETQYF | TGTGCCTGGGCGGGGGGCCGCATTCGAAAAGAGACCCAGTACTTC
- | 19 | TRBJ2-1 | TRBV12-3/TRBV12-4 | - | CASREFWGGPVVGLDEQFF | TGTGCCAGCAGAGAGTTCTGGGGGGGCCCGGTCGTTGGATTGGATGAGCAGTTCTTC
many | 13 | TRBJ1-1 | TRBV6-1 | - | CASSGEGYTEAFF | TGTGCCAGCAGTGGGGAAGGGTACACTGAAGCTTTCTTT
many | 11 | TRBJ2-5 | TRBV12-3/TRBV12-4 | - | CASSLAGTQYF | TGTGCCAGCAGTTTAGCTGGGACCCAGTACTTC
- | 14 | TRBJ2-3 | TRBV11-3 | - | CVSSSRRRTDTQYF | TGTGTCAGCAGCTCCAGAAGGCGCACAGATACGCAGTATTTT
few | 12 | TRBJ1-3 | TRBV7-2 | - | CAALGAGNTIYF | TGTGCCGCGCTGGGGGCCGGAAACACCATATATTTT
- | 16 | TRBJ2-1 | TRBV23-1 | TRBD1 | CASSWGPGQGHNEQFF | TGCGCCAGCAGTTGGGGCCCGGGACAGGGCCACAATGAGCAGTTCTTC
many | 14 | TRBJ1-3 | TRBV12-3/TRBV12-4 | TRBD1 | CASTQGAAGNTIYF | TGTGCCAGCACCCAGGGGGCGGCCGGAAACACCATATATTTT
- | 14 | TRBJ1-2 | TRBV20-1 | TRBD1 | CSARNRGLNYGYTF | TGCAGTGCTAGGAACAGGGGGTTAAACTATGGCTACACCTTC